This passage covers 11 T cell receptor beta chains from one sample sequenced in a study of siplizumab effects on memory and regulatory T cells. Sequencing used immunoSEQ multiplex PCR; TCRdb keeps in-frame clones, though not all of them. The profile shows approximately 100,000 clones, roughly nine tenths of them singletons. Sequencing was carried out using Tregs sorted from blood. The receptor source for this set is a human donor in good health.

This rearrangement joins TRBV6-6 to TRBJ1-2; tentatively, D is TRBD1 (5 bases). This CDR3 has 15 residues. Per the germline V gene, CDR1 is MNHNY and CDR2 is SVGAGI (reference sequence). V was trimmed by 0 bases and J by 4 bases, leaving 12 bases between them. CDR3 loop: CASSYSTGDIYGYTF. CDR3 bases: TGTGCCAGCAGTTACTCAACAGGAGACATCTATGGCTACACCTTC.

The J gene is TRBJ2-7, the V gene TRBV5-1; 8 bases fit TRBD1. Losses at the gene ends were 4 bases for V and 4 bases for J; bases not matched to a gene: 10. This CDR3 has 15 residues. Per the germline V gene, CDR1 is SGHRS and CDR2 is YFSETQ. The CDR3 sequence is CASSTRTGNRYEQYF. In nucleotides, the CDR3 is TGCGCCAGCAGCACCCGGACAGGGAATAGGTACGAGCAGTACTTC.

V and J are TRBV6-6 and TRBJ2-7; either TRBD1 or TRBD2 may supply D (7 bases each). This CDR3 is built from 13 residues. In germline, CDR1 is MNHNY, CDR2 SVGAGI (reference sequence). Trimming removed 7 bases at V and 7 bases at J, with 17 bases between. CDR3 sequence reads: CASTRGGSEEQYF. The CDR3 DNA reads TGTGCCAGCACCAGGGGGGGGTCGGAAGAGCAGTACTTC.

The sample holds one count of this clone. The chain's CDR3 is CASSAGLGIAGDTQYF. The CDR3 nucleotides read TGTGCCAGCAGCGCCGGGCTAGGGATAGCGGGAGATACGCAGTATTTT. The chain employs TRBV9 and TRBJ2-3; 7 nucleotides line up with TRBD2. This CDR3 contains 16 residues. Germline-derived CDR1 and CDR2 are SGDLS and YYNGEE. V lost 3 bases and J lost 5; bases outside the gene matches: 12.

This chain uses TRBV19 with TRBJ1-1; tentative D call: TRBD1 (6 bases). V lost 1 base to trimming and J lost 3 bases, with 12 bases between them. Germline V gene sequence: CDR1 LNHDA, CDR2 SQIVND (reference sequence). The CDR3 totals 15 residues. Written as DNA, the CDR3 is TGTGCCAGTAGTATAGTTGGGGGCCTTTACACTGAAGCTTTCTTT. Residues: CASSIVGGLYTEAFF. Supplemented by reference TRBV19 and TRBJ1-1, the full variable domain reads DGGITQSPKYLFRKEGQNVTLSCEQNLNHDAMYWYRQDPGQGLRLIYYSQIVNDFQKGDIAEGYSVSREKKESFPLTVTSAQKNPTAFYLCASSIVGGLYTEAFFGQGTRLTVV.

The V gene is TRBV7-6, the J gene TRBJ2-2, with D unclear. Trimming took off 5 bases at V and 0 bases at J, with 16 bases between the two ends. The CDR3 spans 17 residues. The germline V gene has CDR1 SGHVS and CDR2 FNYEAQ. The CDR3 reads CASSAYSSTSNTGELFF. DNA of the CDR3: TGTGCCAGCAGCGCCTATAGTAGTACGTCGAACACCGGGGAGCTGTTTTTT.

V and J are TRBV7-3 and TRBJ2-3, with D unclear. Germline values: CDR1 SGHTA, CDR2 FQGTGA. V lost 2 bases, J lost 2 bases, and 5 bases lay in between. The CDR3 is 13 amino acids. CDR3 region: CASSLRITDTQYF. As DNA, the CDR3 is TGTGCCAGCAGCTTACGGATCACAGATACGCAGTATTTT.

The chain employs TRBV5-1 and TRBJ2-4; 8 bases align to TRBD1. The germline V gene encodes CDR1 SGHRS and CDR2 YFSETQ. Trimming took 0 bases from V and 3 from J; bases not matched to a gene: 2. This CDR3 is built from 15 residues. CDR3 nucleotides: TGCGCCAGCAGCTTGGGAGGGACAGGCAAAAACATTCAGTACTTC. The encoded protein is CASSLGGTGKNIQYF.

Concerning this clone: Compared with germline, one end of the junction differs, possibly owing to a read error. The chain has TRBV6-5 and TRBJ1-3; possible D gene TRBD1, 6 bases. The CDR3 loop spans 13 amino acids. CDR1 and CDR2 from the germline V gene are MNHEY and SVGAGI. The DNA of the CDR3 is TGTGCCATCAGTACAGGGTCTGGAAACACCATATATTTT. Its protein is CAISTGSGNTIYF.

This clone was counted once. At one of its ends the junction is not consistent with the germline gene, which may arise from a read error. The chain uses TRBV7-3 and TRBJ2-7; TRBD1 agrees at 8 bases. This CDR3 contains 17 residues. The V gene's germline CDR1 is SGHTA and CDR2 FQGTGA. The DNA of the CDR3 is TGCGCCAGCAGCAGCCTTGGACAGGGCTATAGCTCCTACGAGCAGTACTTC. This codes for CASSSLGQGYSSYEQYF.

This chain connects TRBV11-2 to TRBJ1-4; D unresolved. The CDR3 loop spans 16 amino acids. V shed 2 bases and J shed 0 bases, with 10 bases lying between them. Germline CDR1 is SGHAT and CDR2 is FQNNGV. The chain's CDR3 is CASSLPKGSTNEKLFF. In nucleotides, the CDR3 is TGTGCCAGCAGCTTACCGAAGGGTTCAACTAATGAAAAACTGTTTTTT.